Listed below are T cell receptor beta chains from one sample, sequenced in a study of T and B cells in COVID-19 patients. One entry per CDR3 protein results from TCRdb running MiXCR on the multiplex PCR reads. This table holds about 17,000 distinct CDR3 sequences, about 26% found once. The sample consisted of blood. The receptors were sampled from a human donor who had recovered from COVID-19. The CDR3 runs from the conserved cysteine through the conserved F or W. The D gene is left open where the match is weak. Some rows mark clone size as missing; the rest say once, few, many or name a class of expanded clone.

11 . many TRBJ2-7 TRBV6-1 CASSRGGEQYF TGTGCCAGCAGCAGGGGTGGCGAGCAGTACTTC
15 . many TRBJ2-7 TRBV18 CASSPPGRSDYEQYF TGTGCCAGCTCACCTCCTGGACGGTCGGACTACGAGCAGTACTTC
15 TRBD1 many TRBJ2-1 TRBV15 CATSRDQDRNNEQFF TGTGCCACCAGCAGAGATCAGGACAGGAACAATGAGCAGTTCTTC
14 . many TRBJ1-2 TRBV6-2/TRBV6-3 CASSYSTANYGYTF TGTGCCAGCAGTTACTCTACAGCTAACTATGGCTACACCTTC
14 . . TRBJ1-1 TRBV6-5 CASSEGGGNTEAFF TGTGCCAGCAGTGAGGGTGGAGGGAACACTGAAGCTTTCTTT
11 . . TRBJ1-5 TRBV18 CASSPRQAQHF TGTGCCAGCTCACCAAGACAGGCCCAGCATTTT
13 . . TRBJ2-2 TRBV21-1 CASRPTGPGELFF TGTGCCAGCAGACCCACGGGTCCCGGGGAGCTGTTTTTT
20 TRBD1 . TRBJ1-2 TRBV18 CASSPVLKIVGTGDSYGYTF TGTGCCAGCTCACCGGTCCTGAAGATTGTCGGGACAGGGGATTCCTATGGCTACACCTTC
11 . medium-sized TRBJ2-2 TRBV19 CASTRTGELFF TGTGCCAGTACCCGTACCGGGGAGCTGTTTTTT
14 . many TRBJ2-5 TRBV12-3/TRBV12-4 CASNYRGPQETQYF TGTGCCAGCAATTACCGGGGGCCCCAAGAGACCCAGTACTTC
14 . many TRBJ2-1 TRBV13 CASTPEGAYNEQFF TGTGCCAGCACCCCGGAGGGGGCCTACAATGAGCAGTTCTTC
17 . . TRBJ2-1 TRBV4-3 CASSGVQGGSWGNEQFF TGCGCCAGCAGCGGTGTACAGGGCGGATCCTGGGGCAATGAGCAGTTCTTC
15 TRBD1 many TRBJ1-1 TRBV6-5 CASSYSRDRAAEAFF TGTGCCAGCAGTTACTCGAGGGACAGGGCGGCTGAAGCTTTCTTT
16 . many TRBJ2-1 TRBV18 CASSPSKGGTDNEQFF TGTGCCAGCTCACCATCCAAGGGGGGGACAGACAATGAGCAGTTCTTC
16 TRBD2 . TRBJ2-1 TRBV14 CASSRAASGGYNEQFF TGTGCCAGCAGCCGAGCGGCGAGCGGGGGTTACAATGAGCAGTTCTTC
12 . . TRBJ2-2 TRBV9 CASSVSAGELFF TGTGCCAGCAGCGTAAGCGCCGGGGAGCTGTTTTTT
14 . . TRBJ1-1 TRBV12-3/TRBV12-4 CASTQGRGNTEAFF TGTGCCAGCACTCAGGGGCGCGGGAACACTGAAGCTTTCTTT
14 . many TRBJ1-2 TRBV19 CASSKGKVNYGYTF TGTGCCAGTAGTAAGGGAAAGGTTAACTATGGCTACACCTTC
15 TRBD1 . TRBJ2-7 TRBV5-6 CASSQGLTGGYEQYF TGTGCCAGCAGCCAGGGTTTGACAGGGGGCTACGAGCAGTACTTC
16 . many TRBJ2-1 TRBV19 CASSAPGGGKYNEQFF TGTGCCAGTAGTGCGCCTGGGGGGGGCAAGTACAATGAGCAGTTCTTC
15 TRBD2 . TRBJ2-1 TRBV10-1 CASSELAGGHNEQFF TGCGCCAGCAGTGAACTAGCGGGGGGCCACAATGAGCAGTTCTTC
16 . many TRBJ2-7 TRBV27 CASSEGMRESGYEQYF TGTGCCAGCAGTGAAGGGATGCGGGAATCGGGCTACGAGCAGTACTTC
13 . . TRBJ2-3 TRBV15 CATSPPWGDTQYF TGTGCCACCAGCCCCCCGTGGGGAGATACGCAGTATTTT
16 TRBD2 few TRBJ2-1 TRBV6-6 CASSYDLAGVNNEQFF TGTGCCAGCAGTTACGATCTAGCGGGGGTTAACAATGAGCAGTTCTTC